The 32 T cell receptor beta chains presented below share a single source sample, sequenced in a study of OX40 agonist ivuxolimab in advanced cancers. Only in-frame clones appear in the TCRdb table, and some are missing; sequencing was by immunoSEQ multiplex PCR. The sample has roughly 35,000 clones; 80% to 95% are singletons. The sample here was CD4+ or CD8+ T cells sorted from blood, taken in a trial of the OX40 agonist ivuxolimab. These receptors originate from an adult with an advanced solid tumor such as melanoma, head and neck, liver or kidney cancer.

The rearrangement uses TRBV29-1 and TRBJ2-4; the match to TRBD2 covers 11 bases. The CDR3 length is 13 residues. J was trimmed by 8 bases and V by 7 bases; bases with no gene match: 7. Germline CDR1 is SQVTM and CDR2 is ANQGSEA. The CDR3 DNA follows: TGCAGCGCCTTAGCGGGAGGGCAGGACATTCAGTACTTC. Amino acid sequence: CSALAGGQDIQYF.

The rearrangement links TRBV27 to TRBJ1-2, with TRBD1 identical over 11 bases. J lost 8 bases, V lost 8 bases, and 4 bases had no gene match. The germline CDR1 and CDR2 sequences are MNHEY and SMNVEV (reference sequence). This CDR3 spans 12 amino acids. This chain's CDR3 is CASGQGAWGYTF. The CDR3 nucleotides read TGTGCCAGCGGACAGGGGGCATGGGGCTACACCTTC.

The rearrangement links TRBV5-6 to TRBJ2-7, with no clear D. This CDR3 is 11 amino acids long. CDR1 SGHDT and CDR2 YYEEEE come from the germline V gene. The V end was cut by 4 bases, the J end by 4 bases, with 6 bases between. The CDR3 protein is CASSNSYEQYF. As DNA, the CDR3 is TGTGCCAGCAGCAACAGTTACGAGCAGTACTTC.

V and J are TRBV11-2 and TRBJ2-3; D possibly corresponds to TRBD2 (5 bases). The germline V gene has CDR1 SGHAT and CDR2 FQNNGV. This CDR3 comprises 14 residues. The ends were cut back, 8 bases at V and 2 bases at J, with 14 bases in the middle. The CDR3 region is CASPGYGPTDTQYF. For the CDR3, the DNA is TGTGCCAGCCCGGGGTACGGTCCCACAGATACGCAGTATTTT.

This clone is termed medium-sized. V is TRBV4-1 and J is TRBJ2-1; D not resolved. The CDR3 length is 13 residues. Trimming removed 0 bases at V and 6 bases at J, with 6 bases between. CDR1 is MGHRA, CDR2 YSYEKL, per germline. Here the CDR3 DNA reads TGCGCCAGCAGCCAAGATTGGCGCAATGAGCAGTTCTTC. As protein: CASSQDWRNEQFF.

V gene TRBV6-6 combines with J gene TRBJ2-3, with unresolved D. V was pared by 2 bases and J by 4 bases, with 1 base between. The CDR3 extends over 11 amino acids. The germline CDR1 and CDR2 sequences are MNHNY and SVGAGI (reference sequence). CDR3 in amino acids: CASSYPDTQYF. The CDR3 nucleotides read TGTGCCAGCAGTTACCCAGATACGCAGTATTTT.

The chain uses TRBV28 and TRBJ1-1, with D perhaps TRBD1 (6 bases). The CDR3 covers 19 residues. V was pared by 7 bases and J by 2 bases, with 29 bases between. Germline V lookup: CDR1 MDHEN, CDR2 SYDVKM. The CDR3 sequence is CASTLMSIQWDTSNTEAFF. The CDR3 DNA sequence: TGTGCCAGCACCCTTATGTCTATTCAGTGGGACACCTCAAACACTGAAGCTTTCTTT. Supplemented by reference TRBV28 and TRBJ1-1, the full variable domain reads DVKVTQSSRYLVKRTGEKVFLECVQDMDHENMFWYRQDPGLGLRLIYFSYDVKMKEKGDIPEGYSVSREKKERFSLILESASTNQTSMYLCASTLMSIQWDTSNTEAFFGQGTRLTVV.

The genes are TRBV6-5 and TRBJ2-7, with D possibly TRBD1 on 5 matching bases. CDR1 is MNHEY, CDR2 SVGAGI, per germline. This CDR3 has 16 amino acids. V dropped 0 bases and J dropped 4 bases, with 16 bases sitting between them. CDR3 nucleotide sequence: TGTGCCAGCAGTTACTCGAGGAAGGGGAATTATTACGAGCAGTACTTC. Encoded protein: CASSYSRKGNYYEQYF.

This chain uses TRBV4-1 with TRBJ2-7; TRBD1 aligns across 11 bases. The CDR3 is 15 amino acids. Trimming cost V 2 bases and J 4 bases; bases outside gene matches: 4. Germline CDR1 reads MGHRA; CDR2 reads YSYEKL. CDR3 sequence: CASSQIGTGGYEQYF. DNA for the CDR3: TGCGCCAGCAGCCAAATCGGGACAGGGGGATACGAGCAGTACTTC.

This chain joins TRBV19 and TRBJ2-3; TRBD2 agrees at 12 bases. Germline V gives CDR1 LNHDA, CDR2 SQIVND (reference sequence). J gave up 5 bases and V 5 bases, and 5 bases lay outside the gene matches. The CDR3 covers 15 residues. CDR3 nucleotide sequence: TGTGCCAGTAGTCCAAGACTAGCGGGGGTAGATACGCAGTATTTT. Its translation: CASSPRLAGVDTQYF.

The chain joins TRBV5-4 to TRBJ2-1, with D tentatively TRBD2 (5 bases). Per germline, CDR1 SGHNT and CDR2 YYREEE (reference sequence). Trimming cost V 2 bases and J 0 bases, with 15 bases left between them. The CDR3 runs 17 residues. The CDR3 spells CASSFPGLTSSYNEQFF. The CDR3 DNA is TGTGCCAGCAGCTTCCCCGGACTCACTAGCTCCTACAATGAGCAGTTCTTC.

This chain connects TRBV7-9 to TRBJ2-1; 14 nucleotides agree with TRBD2. Germline lookup yields CDR1 SEHNR and CDR2 FQNEAQ (reference sequence). This CDR3 contains 15 residues. Trimming took 5 bases from V and 9 from J; bases not matched to a gene: 6. The CDR3 here is CASSPGTSGRGEQFF. The CDR3 coding sequence is TGTGCCAGCAGCCCCGGGACTAGCGGGAGAGGTGAGCAGTTCTTC.

V and J are TRBV11-2 and TRBJ2-1; maybe TRBD2 (6 bases). With 1 base removed from V and 8 bases from J, the gap between germline ends came to 21 bases. Germline values: CDR1 SGHAT, CDR2 FQNNGV. This CDR3 contains 17 residues. The CDR3 here is CASSLVFLGLSGDEQFF. In nucleotides, the CDR3 is TGTGCCAGCAGCTTAGTTTTCCTGGGGCTTAGCGGCGATGAGCAGTTCTTC.

The V call is TRBV5-1, the J call TRBJ1-1; D may be TRBD1 (5 bases). V was trimmed by 5 bases and J by 2 bases, leaving 13 bases between them. CDR3 length equals 14 residues. The germline gives CDR1 SGHRS, CDR2 YFSETQ. The CDR3 region has the DNA TGCGCCAGCAGTTACTCAGGGCCCAACACTGAAGCTTTCTTT. Translating gives CASSYSGPNTEAFF.

The V gene is TRBV19, the J gene TRBJ2-7, with 9 nucleotides matching TRBD1. This CDR3 contains 16 residues. Trimming took 3 bases from V and 0 from J; bases not matched to a gene: 6. Germline loops: CDR1 LNHDA, CDR2 SQIVND (reference sequence). CDR3 DNA: TGTGCCAGTAGTATCTCTGACAGGGGGACCTCCTACGAGCAGTACTTC. Translating gives CASSISDRGTSYEQYF.

The rearrangement uses TRBV28 and TRBJ2-7; D is unresolved. The CDR3 loop spans 11 amino acids. The V end lost 5 bases, the J end lost 2 bases, and 4 bases lay between the germline ends. Germline V lookup: CDR1 MDHEN, CDR2 SYDVKM. CDR3 in DNA: TGTGCCAGCAGTCCGACCTACGAGCAGTACTTC. Residues: CASSPTYEQYF.

This clone was recorded only once. The gene calls are TRBV9 and TRBJ2-3, with D maybe TRBD1 (5 bases). Germline loops: CDR1 SGDLS, CDR2 YYNGEE. This CDR3 is built from 16 residues. The V end lost 5 bases, the J end lost 0 bases, and 16 bases lay between the germline ends. This chain's CDR3 is CASSFDVQASTDTQYF. In nucleotides, the CDR3 is TGTGCCAGCAGTTTCGACGTACAGGCAAGCACAGATACGCAGTATTTT.

The chain combines TRBV7-2 with TRBJ1-1, with TRBD1 as a possible D gene (5 bases). The CDR3 has 16 amino acids. Looked up from germline, CDR1 is SGHTA and CDR2 is FQGNSA. V lost 3 bases and J lost 2, with 16 bases in between. The DNA of the CDR3 is TGTGCCAGCAGCTTCCCCCGGGACGGCACTAACACTGAAGCTTTCTTT. It is translated as CASSFPRDGTNTEAFF.

The chain recombines TRBV4-1 with TRBJ2-3; D may be TRBD2 (5 bases). In germline, CDR1 is MGHRA, CDR2 YSYEKL. The CDR3 length is 15 residues. V was trimmed by 0 bases and J by 5 bases, leaving 12 bases between them. CDR3 in DNA: TGCGCCAGCAGCCAAGACTGGACTTCTCAAGATACGCAGTATTTT. It encodes CASSQDWTSQDTQYF.

The genes are TRBV28 and TRBJ1-5, with D maybe TRBD1 (5 bases). The CDR3 has 14 amino acids. Germline V gene data show CDR1 as MDHEN and CDR2 as SYDVKM. The V end was cut by 6 bases, the J end by 0 bases, with 9 bases between. DNA for the CDR3: TGTGCCAGCAGGGGGGGGGTTAGCAATCAGCCCCAGCATTTT. It encodes CASRGGVSNQPQHF.

This clone was observed a handful of times. The CDR3 DNA is TGCAGTGCTAGAGAAGGGGAGCAGTACTTC. This translates into CSAREGEQYF. The chain joins TRBV20-1 to TRBJ2-7; D is uncertain. From germline, CDR1 is DFQATT and CDR2 SNEGSKA (reference sequence). The CDR3 sequence is 10 residues long. V shed 0 bases and J shed 7 bases, with 4 bases lying between them.

The DNA of the CDR3 is TGTGCCAGAGTTACCGGGACAGGGGGCTTGGGCGAGCAGTACTTC. This translates into CARVTGTGGLGEQYF. This sequence joins TRBV2 and TRBJ2-7; 12 nucleotides match TRBD1. V shed 9 bases and J 6 bases; nucleotides not matched to a gene: 12. This CDR3 spans 15 amino acids. Germline loops: CDR1 SNHLY, CDR2 FYNNEI.

V usage is TRBV27 and J usage is TRBJ2-7, with TRBD2 identical over 10 bases. This CDR3 contains 16 residues. Germline trimming cut 5 bases from V and 4 bases from J; bases unmatched to any gene: 11. CDR1 is MNHEY and CDR2 is SMNVEV in the germline V gene (reference sequence). CDR3 amino acids: CASSLLKREGPYEQYF. The CDR3 nucleotides are TGTGCCAGCAGTCTCCTGAAGCGGGAGGGCCCGTACGAGCAGTACTTC.

The chain couples TRBV12-1 to TRBJ2-7; the DNA was not compared with TRBD1, the D call given in the table. TRBV12-1 is listed as a pseudogene. This CDR3 is 14 amino acids long. CDR3 residues: CASSFAGSTYEQYF. In nucleotides, the CDR3 is TGTGCCAGCAGCTTTGCGGGCTCCACCTACGAGCAGTACTTC.

In this sample, this clone turned up once. This chain links TRBV19 with TRBJ2-1, with D possibly matching TRBD1 (6 bases). Germline CDR1 LNHDA, CDR2 SQIVND (reference sequence). Trimming took off 1 base at V and 5 bases at J, with 9 bases between the two ends. This CDR3 is 14 amino acids long. The CDR3 nucleotides are TGTGCCAGTAGTATAGCAGCAGGGGACAATGAGCAGTTCTTC. Its translation is CASSIAAGDNEQFF.

The V and J genes are TRBV5-1 and TRBJ2-7, with a weak D call TRBD2 (6 bases). The V and J ends lost 0 bases and 4 bases respectively, with 11 bases between them. CDR1 is SGHRS, CDR2 YFSETQ, per germline. This CDR3 comprises 14 residues. Here the CDR3 reads CASSLVGGTYEQYF. CDR3 nucleotides: TGCGCCAGCAGCTTGGTAGGCGGGACTTACGAGCAGTACTTC.

The chain has TRBV7-2 and TRBJ2-7, with 9 nucleotides matching TRBD1. The CDR3 loop spans 14 amino acids. Germline assignment: CDR1 SGHTA and CDR2 FQGNSA. J lost 3 bases, V lost 5 bases, and 5 bases had no gene match. Here the CDR3 DNA reads TGTGCCAGCAGCCCCCGGGACAGGGTCTACGAGCAGTACTTC. It specifies CASSPRDRVYEQYF.

This chain links TRBV5-6 with TRBJ2-5; D is ambiguous. Germline values: CDR1 SGHDT, CDR2 YYEEEE. The ends were cut back, 0 bases at V and 5 bases at J, with 17 bases in the middle. The CDR3 runs to 16 residues. This CDR3 is CASSLEMVESSETQYF. The CDR3 nucleotides read TGTGCCAGCAGCTTGGAAATGGTGGAGTCGTCGGAGACCCAGTACTTC. The full variable domain, with the rest looked up from reference TRBV5-6 and TRBJ2-5, is DAGVTQSPTHLIKTRGQQVTLRCSPKSGHDTVSWYQQALGQGPQFIFQYYEEEERQRGNFPDRFSGHQFPNYSSELNVNALLLGDSALYLCASSLEMVESSETQYFGPGTRLLVL.

The V gene is TRBV28, the J gene TRBJ1-1; D call uncertain. Trimming removed 4 bases at V and 1 base at J, with 10 bases between. In germline, CDR1 is MDHEN, CDR2 SYDVKM. The length of the CDR3 is 14 residues. In DNA form, the CDR3 reads TGTGCCAGCAGTTGGCAAGAAGGGAACACTGAAGCTTTCTTT. Translating gives CASSWQEGNTEAFF.

This clone was observed a handful of times. This chain uses TRBV19 with TRBJ1-2, with a possible D match to TRBD1 (5 bases). The germline V and J ends were trimmed by 7 bases and 1 base, with 22 bases remaining between them. Germline CDR1 and CDR2: LNHDA and SQIVND (reference sequence). This CDR3 has 17 amino acids. The CDR3 is CASTPFAGTINNYGYTF. In DNA, the CDR3 is TGTGCCAGTACCCCTTTTGCGGGGACGATAAATAACTATGGCTACACCTTC. The full variable domain, with the rest looked up from reference TRBV19 and TRBJ1-2, is DGGITQSPKYLFRKEGQNVTLSCEQNLNHDAMYWYRQDPGQGLRLIYYSQIVNDFQKGDIAEGYSVSREKKESFPLTVTSAQKNPTAFYLCASTPFAGTINNYGYTFGSGTRLTVV.

The chain has TRBV6-5 and TRBJ1-1; possibly TRBD1 for D (6 bases). The CDR3 runs to 14 residues. The V end was cut by 6 bases, the J end by 5 bases, with 16 bases between. Germline CDR1 is MNHEY and CDR2 is SVGAGI. CDR3 nucleotides: TGTGCCAGCAGCCCCCAAGGGACACGTACTGAAGCTTTCTTT. This codes for CASSPQGTRTEAFF.

The V call is TRBV5-6, the J call TRBJ2-3; possible D gene TRBD2, 6 bases. The CDR3 loop spans 14 amino acids. V gave up 0 bases and J gave up 8 bases, with 13 bases separating them. CDR1 and CDR2 from the germline V gene are SGHDT and YYEEEE. CDR3 sequence (DNA): TGTGCCAGCAGCTTGGGGGACTGGGTAGGTACGCAGTATTTT. As protein: CASSLGDWVGTQYF.